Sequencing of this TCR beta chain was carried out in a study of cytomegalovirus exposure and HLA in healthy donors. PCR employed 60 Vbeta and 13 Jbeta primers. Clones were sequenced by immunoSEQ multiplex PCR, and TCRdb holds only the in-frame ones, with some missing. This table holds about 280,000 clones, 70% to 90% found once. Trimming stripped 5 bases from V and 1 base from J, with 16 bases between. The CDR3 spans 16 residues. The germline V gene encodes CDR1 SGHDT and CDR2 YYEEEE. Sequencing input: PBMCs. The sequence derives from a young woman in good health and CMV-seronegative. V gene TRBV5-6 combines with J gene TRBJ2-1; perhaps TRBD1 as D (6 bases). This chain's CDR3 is CASRPITGISYNEQFF. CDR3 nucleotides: TGTGCCAGCAGACCTATTACAGGGATTTCCTACAATGAGCAGTTCTTC.